A selection of T cell receptor beta chains follows, all from one sample in a study of CD8 T cells in Susac syndrome. TCRdb ran MiXCR on the immunoSEQ multiplex PCR reads and lists one entry per CDR3 protein. Found here are under 200,000 distinct CDR3 sequences, 85% to 95% of them singletons; the top ten hold 0.095% to 0.12%. The sequenced material came from CD4+ T cells from PBMCs. All receptors derive from a human donor in good health. Each CDR3 is given with its conserved first and last residue. Fields, in order: V gene, clone size, D gene, J gene, CDR3 DNA, CDR3 protein. A D gene is named only where the DNA matches it firmly. Some rows mark clone size as missing; the rest say once, few, many or name a class of expanded clone.

TRBV25-1	NA	NA	TRBJ2-1	TGTGCCAGCAGTGAATTCCCTAGTTCGGGTGAGCAGTTCTTC	CASSEFPSSGEQFF
TRBV6-1	NA	TRBD2	TRBJ2-1	TGTGCCAGCAGCCAAAATCCGGGGGGGAGTTGGTACAATGAGCAGTTCTTC	CASSQNPGGSWYNEQFF
TRBV11-1	NA	TRBD2	TRBJ2-3	TGTGCCAGCAGCGCGGGACTAGCGAGAGATACGCAGTATTTT	CASSAGLARDTQYF
TRBV9	NA	NA	TRBJ1-5	TGTGCCAGCAGCGTAAACGGAAATCAGCCCCAGCATTTT	CASSVNGNQPQHF
TRBV12-3/TRBV12-4	NA	NA	TRBJ2-5	TGTGCCAGCTCCTTTACAAGACAGCAAGAGACCCAGTACTTC	CASSFTRQQETQYF
TRBV20-1	few	TRBD2	TRBJ2-1	TGCAGTGCTAGGCGGGGGTACAATGAGCAGTTCTTC	CSARRGYNEQFF
TRBV5-6	NA	TRBD1	TRBJ2-1	TGTGCCAGCAGCCCGGACAGGGGGAATGAGCAGTTCTTC	CASSPDRGNEQFF
TRBV7-2	NA	NA	TRBJ1-1	TGTGCCAGCCAGGGCAGGGGAAGAGCTTTCTTT	CASQGRGRAFF
TRBV12-3/TRBV12-4	few	TRBD1	TRBJ2-7	TGTGCCAGCCGCGGACAGGGCTCCTACGAGCAGTACTTC	CASRGQGSYEQYF
TRBV5-4	NA	TRBD1	TRBJ2-5	TGTGCCAGCAGCTCCGAAGGGGGCCGGGAGACCCAGTACTTC	CASSSEGGRETQYF
TRBV29-1	NA	NA	TRBJ1-3	TGCAGCGTCGCATTTGGCTCTGGAAACACCATATATTTT	CSVAFGSGNTIYF
TRBV12-3/TRBV12-4	NA	NA	TRBJ1-1	TGTGCCAGCAGTTTAGCGCTCGATAACTACCAAGCTTTCTTT	CASSLALDNYQAFF